This T cell receptor beta chain was retrieved from a study of Ad26.COV2.S vaccination and SARS-CoV-2 variants. The overall study: The trial was COV1001 and the donor's arm was Ad26.COV2.S.

Study results and caveats: Vaccine and placebo groups showed comparable non-spike TCR breadth. While placebo recipients had lower spike-specific TCR breadth, vaccine recipients had more. Using TCR breadth and depth analyses may have led to underestimated total T cell responses.

Described treatment: about 20 received Ad26.COV2.S at low or high dose, single or two shots; about 5 received placebo; per-sample allocation not given. Sampling was done on day 63 after the first vaccine or placebo injection. In regard to this clone: Its antigen is unidentified.

Only in-frame clones appear in the TCRdb table, and some are missing; sequencing was by immunoSEQ multiplex PCR. The sample lists about 400,000 clones; around 89% were seen once. Between the trimmed V and J ends, which lost 2 bases and 3 bases, there was a span of 9 bases. This CDR3 region has 14 residues. The germline CDR1 and CDR2 sequences are MDHEN and SYDVKM. The chain has TRBV28 and TRBJ2-3; D is unclear. The TCR sequence derives from a person between 18 and 60 years old who received the Ad26.COV2.S COVID-19 vaccine or a placebo. The sequencing here drew on peripheral blood, taken in a trial of Ad26.COV2.S vaccine versus placebo. CDR3 sequence: CASSLERPTDTQYF. As DNA, the CDR3 is TGTGCCAGCAGTTTAGAGAGGCCAACAGATACGCAGTATTTT.